The clone carrying this T cell receptor beta chain was counted only a few times. Its antigen is currently unknown. The sample comes from a study of identical twins. Study-level results: Cross-sectional statistical analysis, not tracking of the same donors, underpinned the conclusions.

Addition of a universal primer site occurred through template switching, and cDNA carried unique molecular identifiers. One entry per CDR3 protein results from TCRdb running MiXCR on the 5' RACE reads. The sample consists of 200,000 or so distinct CDR3 sequences, approximately 16% of them appearing once. The CDR3 loop spans 11 amino acids. The germline V gene has CDR1 WSHSY and CDR2 SAAADI. V lost 8 bases to trimming and J lost 4 bases, with 7 bases between them. In addition, the sample was reused for a study of T cells expressing NK-cell markers. That work contributes: Among the eight sequenced donors, seven tested HCMV-seropositive and one tested seronegative.

The clonotype comes from a woman under 30 in good health. The rearrangement joins TRBV10-2 to TRBJ2-3; no clear D gene. Input material: CD8+ T cells sorted from blood. CDR3 in amino acids: CASDGPDTQYF. The DNA for the CDR3 is TGCGCCAGCGACGGGCCAGATACGCAGTATTTT.